The present T cell receptor (beta chain) was sequenced within a study of identical twins. General study points: Analyses of zero insertions could, in part, be confounded by invariant MAIT and iNKT cells. It was out-of-frame TCR alpha sharing in monozygotic twins that models underestimated.

Notes on this clonotype: What it binds is not known.

MiXCR was run by TCRdb on the 5' RACE reads, yielding one entry per CDR3 protein. The data show some 500,000 distinct CDR3 sequences, with just under 10% seen just once and 3% held by the top ten. The germline V gene has CDR1 MNHEY and CDR2 SMNVEV (reference sequence). The CDR3 is made up of 15 amino acids. The trim removed 10 bases at V and 6 bases at J, leaving 10 bases unmatched. The same sample was also used in a study of yellow fever vaccine responses in identical twins.

This sequence joins TRBV27 and TRBJ2-1, with 12 bases aligning to TRBD2. Sequencing was done on a sample of PBMCs. This clonotype was sampled from a woman aged 18-35 years in good health. The DNA of the CDR3 is TGTGCCACCAGCCCCGGGACTAGCGGGCCCAATGAGCAGTTCTTC. It yields the protein CATSPGTSGPNEQFF.